This T cell receptor (beta chain) was observed in a study of OX40 agonist ivuxolimab in advanced cancers. The study, taken as a whole, reports: Relative to CD4+, CD8+ T cells held more expanded clones on average.

This table comes from immunoSEQ multiplex PCR, and its TCRdb copy is limited to in-frame clones, with some not included. Of 73,000 or so clones listed, roughly 86% were seen once; the top ten hold approximately 0.72%. With respect to this clone: The antigen is not known.

The germline CDR1 and CDR2 sequences are MNHEY and SVGAGI. The ends were cut back, 8 bases at V and 2 bases at J, with 13 bases in the middle. CDR3 length: 14 amino acids. The chain uses TRBV6-5 and TRBJ1-3; D is unclear. This sample comprised CD4+ or CD8+ T cells sorted from blood, obtained in a trial of the OX40 agonist ivuxolimab. This TCR came from an adult with an advanced solid tumor such as melanoma, head and neck, liver or kidney cancer. CDR3: CASASGEAGNTIYF. CDR3 nucleotide sequence: TGTGCCAGCGCCTCCGGGGAAGCTGGAAACACCATATATTTT.